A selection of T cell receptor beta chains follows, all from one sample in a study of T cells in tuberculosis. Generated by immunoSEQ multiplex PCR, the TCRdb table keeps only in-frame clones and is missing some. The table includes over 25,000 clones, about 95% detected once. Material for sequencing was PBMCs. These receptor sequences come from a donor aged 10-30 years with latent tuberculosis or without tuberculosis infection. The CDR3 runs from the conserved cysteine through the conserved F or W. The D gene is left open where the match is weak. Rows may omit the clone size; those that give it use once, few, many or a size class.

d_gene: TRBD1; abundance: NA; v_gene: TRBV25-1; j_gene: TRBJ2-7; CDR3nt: TGTGCCAGCTCCGGGACAGGGGGGTACGAGCAGTACTTC; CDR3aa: CASSGTGGYEQYF
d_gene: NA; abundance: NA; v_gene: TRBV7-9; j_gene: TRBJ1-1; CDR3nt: TGTGCCAGCAGCTTAGGACAATCTGAAGCTTTCTTT; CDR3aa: CASSLGQSEAFF
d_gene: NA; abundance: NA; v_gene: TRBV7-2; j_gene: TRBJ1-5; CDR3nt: TGTGCCAGCAGCCGCAATGGACAAGGTCAGCCCCAGCATTTT; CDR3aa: CASSRNGQGQPQHF
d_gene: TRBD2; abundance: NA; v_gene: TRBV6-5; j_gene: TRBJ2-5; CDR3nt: TGTGCCAGCAGGGGACTAGCGGGAAAAGAGACCCAGTACTTC; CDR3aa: CASRGLAGKETQYF
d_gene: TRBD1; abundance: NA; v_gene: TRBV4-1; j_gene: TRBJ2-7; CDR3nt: TGCGCCAGCAGCCAAGCTATGGACAGGGGGGGCGAGCAGTACTTC; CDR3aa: CASSQAMDRGGEQYF
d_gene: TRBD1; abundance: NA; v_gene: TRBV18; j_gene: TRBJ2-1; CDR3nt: TGTGCCAGCTCACCTATTGGGACAGGGACTTACAATGAGCAGTTCTTC; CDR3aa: CASSPIGTGTYNEQFF
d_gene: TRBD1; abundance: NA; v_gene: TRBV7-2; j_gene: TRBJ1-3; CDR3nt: TGTGCCAGCAGCTTCGCCGGGACAGGACTGTTCTCTGGAAACACCATATATTTT; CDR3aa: CASSFAGTGLFSGNTIYF
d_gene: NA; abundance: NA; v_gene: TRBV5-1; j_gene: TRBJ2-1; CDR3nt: TGCGCCACGGCGACGGGAGACGGCTACAATGAGCAGTTCTTC; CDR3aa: CATATGDGYNEQFF
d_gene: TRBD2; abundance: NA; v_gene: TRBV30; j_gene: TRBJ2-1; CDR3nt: TGTGCCTGGAGTAAGCGGGGTCTCTACAATGAGCAGTTCTTC; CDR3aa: CAWSKRGLYNEQFF
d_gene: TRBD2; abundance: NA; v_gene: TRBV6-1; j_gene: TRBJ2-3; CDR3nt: TGTGCCAGCAGACGACTAGCGGGGGGGGCAGATACGCAGTATTTT; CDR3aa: CASRRLAGGADTQYF
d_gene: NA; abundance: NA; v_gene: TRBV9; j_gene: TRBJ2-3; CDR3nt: TGTGCCAGCAGCGTAGACAGGGCAGATACGCAGTATTTT; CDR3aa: CASSVDRADTQYF
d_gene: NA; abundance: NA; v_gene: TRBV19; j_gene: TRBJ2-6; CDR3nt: TGTGCCAGTAGTTGGACAGCCGACTCTGGGGCCAACGTCCTGACTTTC; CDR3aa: CASSWTADSGANVLTF
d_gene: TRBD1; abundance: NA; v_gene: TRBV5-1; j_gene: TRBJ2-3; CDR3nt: TGCGCCAGCAGCTTGGGGGCAGGGGGCTCAAATACGCAGTATTTT; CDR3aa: CASSLGAGGSNTQYF
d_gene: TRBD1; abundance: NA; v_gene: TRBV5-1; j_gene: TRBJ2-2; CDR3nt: TGCGCCAGCAGTTTTCCAGGGGGCTCCGGGGAGCTGTTTTTT; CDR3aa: CASSFPGGSGELFF
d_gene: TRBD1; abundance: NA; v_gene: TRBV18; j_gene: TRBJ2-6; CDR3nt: TGTGCCAGCTCACCCGGACAGGCAGTCCCCTCTGGGGCCAACGTCCTGACTTTC; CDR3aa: CASSPGQAVPSGANVLTF
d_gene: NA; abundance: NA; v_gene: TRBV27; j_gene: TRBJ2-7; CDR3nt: TGTGCCAGCAGTCCACAGGGTTCCTACGAGCAGTACTTC; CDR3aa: CASSPQGSYEQYF
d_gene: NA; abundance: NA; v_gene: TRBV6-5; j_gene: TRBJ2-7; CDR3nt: TGTGCCAGCAGTTACTCTCTAAGGGGCGACGAGCAGTACTTC; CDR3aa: CASSYSLRGDEQYF
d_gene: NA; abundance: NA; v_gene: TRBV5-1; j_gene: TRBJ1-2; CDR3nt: TGCGCCAGCAGCTTGGCCGGGGAGCCTTCTAACTATGGCTACACCTTC; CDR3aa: CASSLAGEPSNYGYTF
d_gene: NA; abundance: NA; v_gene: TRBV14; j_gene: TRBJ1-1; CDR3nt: TGTGCCAGCAGCCAGGACCTGACGGGGGGTGAAGCTTTCTTT; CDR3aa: CASSQDLTGGEAFF
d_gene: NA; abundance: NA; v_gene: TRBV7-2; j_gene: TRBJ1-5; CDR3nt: TGTGCCAGCAGCTTAGTCGGGGGGGAGAGCAATCAGCCCCAGCATTTT; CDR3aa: CASSLVGGESNQPQHF
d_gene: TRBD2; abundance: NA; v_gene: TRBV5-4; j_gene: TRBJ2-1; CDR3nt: TGTGCCAGCAGCCCGACTAGCCTCAATGAGCAGTTCTTC; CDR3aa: CASSPTSLNEQFF
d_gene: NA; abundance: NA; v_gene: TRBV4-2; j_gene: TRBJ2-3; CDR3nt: TGTGCCAGCAGCCAAGAGAGAACTGTTCTGTATTTT; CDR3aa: CASSQERTVLYF
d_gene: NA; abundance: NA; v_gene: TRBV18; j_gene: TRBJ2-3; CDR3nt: TGTGCCAGCTCACCATTTGCTGCGGGGAGCACAGATACGCAGTATTTT; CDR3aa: CASSPFAAGSTDTQYF
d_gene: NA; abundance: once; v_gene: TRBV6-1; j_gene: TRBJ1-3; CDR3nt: TGTGCCAGCAGTGAGCCCGCAGGGTCCCCTGGAAACACCATATATTTT; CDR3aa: CASSEPAGSPGNTIYF
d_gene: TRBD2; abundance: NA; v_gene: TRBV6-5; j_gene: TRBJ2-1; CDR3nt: TGTGCCAGCAGTCGGACTAGCGGGAGTCAGGAGCAGTTCTTC; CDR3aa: CASSRTSGSQEQFF
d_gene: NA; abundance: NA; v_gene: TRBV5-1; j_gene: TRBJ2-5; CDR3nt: TGCGCCAGCAGCTTGGGGGGGCCACGAGAGACCCAGTACTTC; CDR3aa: CASSLGGPRETQYF
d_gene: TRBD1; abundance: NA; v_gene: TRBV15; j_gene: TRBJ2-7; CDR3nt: TGTGCCACCAGCAGAGATGGGGGACAGGGCTACGAGCAGTACTTC; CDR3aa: CATSRDGGQGYEQYF
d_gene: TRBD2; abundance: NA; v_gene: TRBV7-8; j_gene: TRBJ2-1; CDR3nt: TGTGCCAGCAGCCCAAGTGGGGTAGCGGGCCCCGAACGGGGGCAGTTCTTC; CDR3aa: CASSPSGVAGPERGQFF
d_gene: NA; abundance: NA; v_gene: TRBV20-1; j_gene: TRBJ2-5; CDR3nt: TGCAGTGCCCCCAACCAAGAGACCCAGTACTTC; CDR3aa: CSAPNQETQYF
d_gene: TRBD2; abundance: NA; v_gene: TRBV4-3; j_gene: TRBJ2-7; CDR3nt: TGCGCCAGCAGCTACCCGCCTAGCGGTGGCTCCTACGAGCAGTACTTC; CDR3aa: CASSYPPSGGSYEQYF
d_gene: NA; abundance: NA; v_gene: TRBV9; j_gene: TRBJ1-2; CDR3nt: TGTGCCAGCAGCGCCGACAGCCCCAAAAGGGGCTACACCTTC; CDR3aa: CASSADSPKRGYTF
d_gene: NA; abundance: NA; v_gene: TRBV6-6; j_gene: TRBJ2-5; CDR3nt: TGTGCCAGCAGTTACGACGGGGTACAAGAGACCCAGTACTTC; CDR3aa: CASSYDGVQETQYF
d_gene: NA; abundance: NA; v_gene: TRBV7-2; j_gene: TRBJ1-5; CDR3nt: TGTGCCAGCAGCTTAGTCAGGGGAAATCAGCCCCAGCATTTT; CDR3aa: CASSLVRGNQPQHF
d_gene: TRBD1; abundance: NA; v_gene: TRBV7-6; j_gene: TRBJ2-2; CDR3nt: TGTGCCAGCAGCTTAGAGGGGCAGGGGGCAACCGGGGAGCTGTTTTTT; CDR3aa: CASSLEGQGATGELFF
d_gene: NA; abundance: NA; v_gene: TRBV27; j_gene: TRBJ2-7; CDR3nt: TGTGCCAGCAGTCTCGATTCGCGGTTACGGCAGTACTTC; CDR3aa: CASSLDSRLRQYF
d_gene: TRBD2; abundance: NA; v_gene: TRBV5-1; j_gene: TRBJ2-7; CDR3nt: TGCGCCAGCACCTCTAGCGGGGGAGGACTCGAGCAGTACTTC; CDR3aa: CASTSSGGGLEQYF
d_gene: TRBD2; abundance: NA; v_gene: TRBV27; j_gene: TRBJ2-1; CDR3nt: TGTGCCAGCAGCTTAGCGGGAGTCTCCTACAATGAGCAGTTCTTC; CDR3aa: CASSLAGVSYNEQFF
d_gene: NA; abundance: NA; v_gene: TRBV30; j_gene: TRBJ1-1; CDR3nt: TGTGCCTGGACTCGGGAGACAGTCACTGAAGCTTTCTTT; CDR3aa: CAWTRETVTEAFF
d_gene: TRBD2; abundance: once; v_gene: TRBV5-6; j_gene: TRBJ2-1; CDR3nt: TGTGCCAGCAGCTTGCTAAGCGGGGCATACAATGAGCAGTTCTTC; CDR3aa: CASSLLSGAYNEQFF
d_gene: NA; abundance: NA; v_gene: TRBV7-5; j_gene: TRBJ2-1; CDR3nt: TGTGTCAGAAGCTTATCAGGGTGGCATGAGCAGTTCTTC; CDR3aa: CVRSLSGWHEQFF
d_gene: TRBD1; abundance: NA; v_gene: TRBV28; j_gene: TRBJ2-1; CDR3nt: TGTGCCAGCAGTAGGGGACAGGGAAGGGATGAGCAGTTCTTC; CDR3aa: CASSRGQGRDEQFF
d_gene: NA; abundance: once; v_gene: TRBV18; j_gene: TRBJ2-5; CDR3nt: TGTGCCAGCTCACCACCAAGGGAGCGAGAGACCCAGTACTTC; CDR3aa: CASSPPRERETQYF
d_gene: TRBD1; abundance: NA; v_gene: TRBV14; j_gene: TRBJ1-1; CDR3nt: TGTGCCAGCAGCTTCCGGACAGGGGCGGGCACTGAAGCTTTCTTT; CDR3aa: CASSFRTGAGTEAFF
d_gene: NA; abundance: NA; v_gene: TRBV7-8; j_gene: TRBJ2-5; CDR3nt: TGTGCCAGCATTTATTACCGAACCGGGACCCAGTACTTC; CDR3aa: CASIYYRTGTQYF
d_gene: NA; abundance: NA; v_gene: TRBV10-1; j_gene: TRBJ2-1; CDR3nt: TGCGCCAGGCCGGGACATCCTCCCGGAGCGGGAGTAGTAGGGGGCGCCTACAATGAGCAGTTCTTC; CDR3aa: CARPGHPPGAGVVGGAYNEQFF
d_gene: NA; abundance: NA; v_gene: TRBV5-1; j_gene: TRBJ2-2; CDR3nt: TGCGCCAGCAGCCTAGGACAGGAGGGGAACGGGGAGCTGTTTTTT; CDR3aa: CASSLGQEGNGELFF
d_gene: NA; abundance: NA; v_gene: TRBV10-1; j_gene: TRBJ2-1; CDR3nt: TGCGCCAGCAGTGACACCTACAATGAGCAGTTCTTC; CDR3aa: CASSDTYNEQFF
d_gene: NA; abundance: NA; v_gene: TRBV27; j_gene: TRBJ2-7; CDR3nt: TGTGCCAGCAGTTTTAATGGGGGCAGCTACGAGCAGTACTTC; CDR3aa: CASSFNGGSYEQYF
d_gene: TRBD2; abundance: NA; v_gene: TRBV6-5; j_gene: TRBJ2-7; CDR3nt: TGTGCCAGCAGGACCGAGCGGGGGGATACGTACGAGCAGTACTTC; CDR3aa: CASRTERGDTYEQYF
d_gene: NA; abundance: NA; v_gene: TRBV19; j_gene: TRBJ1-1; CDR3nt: TGTGCCAGTAGCTCGATTTGGGGCCGGAACACTGAAGCTTTCTTT; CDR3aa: CASSSIWGRNTEAFF
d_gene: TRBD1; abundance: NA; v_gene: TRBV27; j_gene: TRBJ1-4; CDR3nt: TGTGCCAGCAGTCCGCGACAGGGGGAGAATGAAAAACTGTTTTTT; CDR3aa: CASSPRQGENEKLFF
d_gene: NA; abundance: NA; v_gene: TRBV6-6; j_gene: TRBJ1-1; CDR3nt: TGTGCCAGCATTGGGGGGGGGACTGAAGCTTTCTTT; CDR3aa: CASIGGGTEAFF
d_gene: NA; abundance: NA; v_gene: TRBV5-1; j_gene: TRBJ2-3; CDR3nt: TGCGCCAGCAGCCCCGACAGGACCACAGATACGCAGTATTTT; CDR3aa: CASSPDRTTDTQYF
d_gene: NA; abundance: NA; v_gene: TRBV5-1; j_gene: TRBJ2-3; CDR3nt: TGCGCCAGCAGCTTTCTGACTGGCACAGATACGCAGTATTTT; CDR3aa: CASSFLTGTDTQYF
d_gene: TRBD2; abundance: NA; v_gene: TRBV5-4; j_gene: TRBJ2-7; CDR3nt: TGTGCCAGCAGTCGCGGGGGGAGCTCCTACGAGCAGTACTTC; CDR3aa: CASSRGGSSYEQYF
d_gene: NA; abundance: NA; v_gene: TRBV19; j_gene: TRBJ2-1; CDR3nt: TGTGCCAGTAGTATAAGGTCGGCTAGCGAAGGAAATGAGCAGTTCTTC; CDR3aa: CASSIRSASEGNEQFF
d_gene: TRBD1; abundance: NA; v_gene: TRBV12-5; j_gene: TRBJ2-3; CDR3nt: TGTGCTAGTGGGGACAGGAGAGATACGCAGTATTTT; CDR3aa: CASGDRRDTQYF